This T cell receptor (beta chain) was found in a study of blood T cell repertoires in COVID-19. Grouping used clinical history reported by participants in a survey and questionnaire. Original data processing: Amplification of reference gene primers provided the estimated nucleated cell counts. Measured with immunoSEQ multiplex PCR; TCRdb has only the in-frame clones, and not every one. V and J calls and clone size are those listed in that table; D and trimming were worked out from the DNA. Found here are about 190,000 clones, about 81% of them singletons; the top ten hold 2.5% to 3.5%. The sequencing input was PBMCs or T cells enriched from blood (not recorded which). The sequence was obtained from a woman in her 30s who had recovered from COVID-19.

The CDR3 DNA reads TGTGCCAGCCTCCAGGGCGGGAGTTCCAATGAGCAGTTCTTC. Translation: CASLQGGSSNEQFF. The rearrangement links TRBV28 to TRBJ2-1; 7 bases line up with TRBD2. Per the germline V gene, CDR1 is MDHEN and CDR2 is SYDVKM. The CDR3 contains 14 residues. The ends lost 8 bases at V and 6 bases at J; junction bases unmatched: 10.